The clone carrying this T cell receptor (beta chain) was seen ten or more times. A constant-region primer served to make TCR beta cDNA from roughly 480 ng total RNA. Three rounds of nested multiplex PCR with slightly modified ARM-PCR produced TCR beta libraries. Amplification in the first two PCR rounds was performed using TRBV1-TRBV30 forward primers and a C-beta reverse primer for approximately 10 cycles each. TCRdb re-called the multiplex PCR reads through MiXCR, storing one row per CDR3 protein. The repertoire includes 200,000 or so distinct CDR3 sequences, around three fifths of them detected once, and about 7.1% sits in the top ten. The data are from a study of tumor-infiltrating lymphocytes in primary liver carcinoma. The researchers obtained blood RNA from unsorted whole blood and also extracted germline DNA. V dropped 6 bases and J dropped 1 base, with 3 bases sitting between them. From germline, CDR1 is WNHNN and CDR2 SYGVQD (reference sequence). There are 12 residues in the CDR3.

The rearrangement joins TRBV10-1 to TRBJ2-2; no firm D call. The origin of this receptor is a woman aged 55-75 years with primary liver carcinoma and hepatitis B virus infection. The sequenced sample was peripheral blood. The CDR3 nucleotides are TGCGCCAGCAGCGAGAACACCGGGGAGCTGTTTTTT. Translating it yields CASSENTGELFF.